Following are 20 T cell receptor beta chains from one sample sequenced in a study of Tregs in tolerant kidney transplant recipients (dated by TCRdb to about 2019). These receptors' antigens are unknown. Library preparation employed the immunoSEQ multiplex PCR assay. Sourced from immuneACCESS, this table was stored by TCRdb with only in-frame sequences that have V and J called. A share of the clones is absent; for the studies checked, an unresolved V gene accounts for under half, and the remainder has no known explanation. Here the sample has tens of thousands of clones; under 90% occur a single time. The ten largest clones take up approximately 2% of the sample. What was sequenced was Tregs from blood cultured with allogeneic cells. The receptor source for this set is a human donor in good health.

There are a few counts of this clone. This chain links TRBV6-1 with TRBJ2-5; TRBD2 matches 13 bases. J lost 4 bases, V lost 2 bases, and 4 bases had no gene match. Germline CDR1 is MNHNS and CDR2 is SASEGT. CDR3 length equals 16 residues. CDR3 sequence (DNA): TGTGCCAGCAGTGAAAAACTAGCGGGGGGGGGAGAGACCCAGTACTTC. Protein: CASSEKLAGGGETQYF.

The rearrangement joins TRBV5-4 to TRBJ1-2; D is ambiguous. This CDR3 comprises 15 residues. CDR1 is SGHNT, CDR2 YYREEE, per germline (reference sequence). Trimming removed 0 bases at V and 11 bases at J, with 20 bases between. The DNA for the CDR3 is TGTGCCAGCAGCTTGGCCAAGGGCTTAGTTGAATCGTACACCTTC. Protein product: CASSLAKGLVESYTF.

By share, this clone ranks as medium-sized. CDR3 region: CASSSKLPGRDTQYF. DNA of the CDR3: TGTGCCAGCAGCTCTAAACTCCCCGGGCGGGATACGCAGTATTTT. V gene TRBV7-9 combines with J gene TRBJ2-3; D gene unclear. CDR1 and CDR2 (germline): SEHNR, FQNEAQ (reference sequence). The CDR3 length is 15 residues. V was clipped by 4 bases and J by 6 bases, with 17 bases between them.

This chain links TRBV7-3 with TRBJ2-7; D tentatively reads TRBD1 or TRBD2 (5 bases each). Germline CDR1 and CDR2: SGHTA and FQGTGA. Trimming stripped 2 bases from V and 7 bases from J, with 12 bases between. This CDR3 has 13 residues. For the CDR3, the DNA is TGTGCCAGCAGCTTAGTGGGGGAAGGAGAGCAGTACTTC. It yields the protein CASSLVGEGEQYF.

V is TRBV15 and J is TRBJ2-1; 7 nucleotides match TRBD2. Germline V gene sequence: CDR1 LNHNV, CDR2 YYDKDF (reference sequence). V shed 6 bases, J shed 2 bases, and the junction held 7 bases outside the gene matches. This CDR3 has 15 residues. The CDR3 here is CATRQAGLAYNEQFF. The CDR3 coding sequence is TGTGCCACCAGGCAAGCGGGACTGGCCTACAATGAGCAGTTCTTC.

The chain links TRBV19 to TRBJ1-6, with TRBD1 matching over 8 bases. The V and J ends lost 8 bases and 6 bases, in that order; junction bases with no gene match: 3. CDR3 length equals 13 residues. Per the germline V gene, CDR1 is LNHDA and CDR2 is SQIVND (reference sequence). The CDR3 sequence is CASRTGSNSPLHF. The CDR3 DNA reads TGTGCCAGTCGGACAGGGTCTAATTCACCCCTCCACTTT.

The CDR3 DNA follows: TGTGCCAGCAGTTACGCAGGGGCCACCAACACTGAAGCTTTCTTT. Translation gives CASSYAGATNTEAFF. This rearrangement joins TRBV7-2 to TRBJ1-1; TRBD1 might be the D (6 bases). V was cut by 6 bases and J by 2 bases, with 16 bases left in between. The CDR3 length is 15 residues. Germline CDR1 and CDR2: SGHTA and FQGNSA. The full variable domain, in which reference TRBV7-2 and TRBJ1-1 provide the parts outside the CDR3, is GAGVSQSPSNKVTEKGKDVELRCDPISGHTALYWYRQSLGQGLEFLIYFQGNSAPDKSGLPSDRFSAERTGGSVSTLTIQRTQQEDSAVYLCASSYAGATNTEAFFGQGTRLTVV.

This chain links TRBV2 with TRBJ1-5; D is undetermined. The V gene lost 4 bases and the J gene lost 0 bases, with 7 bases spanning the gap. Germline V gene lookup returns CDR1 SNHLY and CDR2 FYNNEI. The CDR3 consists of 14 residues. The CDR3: CASSGLDSNQPQHF. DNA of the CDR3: TGTGCCAGCAGTGGCTTAGATAGCAATCAGCCCCAGCATTTT.

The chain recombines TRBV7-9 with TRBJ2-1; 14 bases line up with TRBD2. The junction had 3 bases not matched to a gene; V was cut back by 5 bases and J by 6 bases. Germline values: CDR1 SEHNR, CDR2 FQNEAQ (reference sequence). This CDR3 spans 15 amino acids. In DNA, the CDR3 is TGTGCCAGCAGCCTGACTAGCGGGGGGGCCAATGAGCAGTTCTTC. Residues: CASSLTSGGANEQFF. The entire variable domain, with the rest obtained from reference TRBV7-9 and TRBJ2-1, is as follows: DTGVSQNPRHKITKRGQNVTFRCDPISEHNRLYWYRQTLGQGPEFLTYFQNEAQLEKSRLLSDRFSAERPKGSFSTLEIQRTEQGDSAMYLCASSLTSGGANEQFFGPGTRLTVL.

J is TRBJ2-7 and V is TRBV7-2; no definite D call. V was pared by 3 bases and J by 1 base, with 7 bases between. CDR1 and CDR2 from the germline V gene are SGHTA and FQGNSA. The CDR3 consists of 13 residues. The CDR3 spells CASSLKGSYEQYF. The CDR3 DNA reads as TGTGCCAGCAGCTTGAAGGGTTCCTACGAGCAGTACTTC.

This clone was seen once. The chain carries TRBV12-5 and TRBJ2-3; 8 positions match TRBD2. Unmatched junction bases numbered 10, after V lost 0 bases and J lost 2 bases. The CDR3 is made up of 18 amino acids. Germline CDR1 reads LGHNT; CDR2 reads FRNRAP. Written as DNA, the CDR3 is TGTGCTAGTGGTTTGGTACCGAGCGGGAGTTCTTTCACAGATACGCAGTATTTT. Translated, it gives CASGLVPSGSSFTDTQYF. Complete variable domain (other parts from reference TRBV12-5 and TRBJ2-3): DARVTQTPRHKVTEMGQEVTMRCQPILGHNTVFWYRQTMMQGLELLAYFRNRAPLDDSGMPKDRFSAEMPDATLATLKIQPSEPRDSAVYFCASGLVPSGSSFTDTQYFGPGTRLTVL.

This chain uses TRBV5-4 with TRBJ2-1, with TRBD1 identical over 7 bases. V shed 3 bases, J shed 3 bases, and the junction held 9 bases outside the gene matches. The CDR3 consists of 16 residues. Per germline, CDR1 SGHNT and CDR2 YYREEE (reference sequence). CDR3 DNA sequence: TGTGCCAGCAGCTCGCGTAAGAGGGACAGCTACAATGAGCAGTTCTTC. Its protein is CASSSRKRDSYNEQFF.

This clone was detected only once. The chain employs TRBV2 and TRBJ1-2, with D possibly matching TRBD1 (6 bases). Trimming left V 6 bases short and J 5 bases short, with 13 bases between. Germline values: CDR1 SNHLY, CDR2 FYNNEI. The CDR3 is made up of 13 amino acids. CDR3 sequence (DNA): TGTGCCAGCAGCGCCGGACAGCTATATGGCTACACCTTC. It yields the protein CASSAGQLYGYTF.

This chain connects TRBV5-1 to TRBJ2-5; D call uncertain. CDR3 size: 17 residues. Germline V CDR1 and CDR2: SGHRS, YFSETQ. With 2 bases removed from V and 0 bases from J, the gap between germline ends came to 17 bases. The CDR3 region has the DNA TGCGCCAGCAGCTTTGGACCTGTACGGGTGTACCAAGAGACCCAGTACTTC. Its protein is CASSFGPVRVYQETQYF. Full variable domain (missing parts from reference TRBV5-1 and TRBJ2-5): KAGVTQTPRYLIKTRGQQVTLSCSPISGHRSVSWYQQTPGQGLQFLFEYFSETQRNKGNFPGRFSGRQFSNSRSEMNVSTLELGDSALYLCASSFGPVRVYQETQYFGPGTRLLVL.

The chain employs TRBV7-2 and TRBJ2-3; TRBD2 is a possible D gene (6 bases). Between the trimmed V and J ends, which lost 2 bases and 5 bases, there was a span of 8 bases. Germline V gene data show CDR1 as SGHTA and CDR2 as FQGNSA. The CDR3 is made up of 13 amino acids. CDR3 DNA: TGTGCCAGCAGCTTAATGGGGGGAGATACGCAGTATTTT. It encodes CASSLMGGDTQYF.

CDR3 DNA: TGTGCCAGCAGCTTAAGGACAGGGATAGGAACTGAAGCTTTCTTT. Protein sequence: CASSLRTGIGTEAFF. V gene TRBV13 combines with J gene TRBJ1-1; TRBD1 matches at 8 bases. This CDR3 is 15 amino acids long. V was pared by 2 bases and J by 5 bases, with 7 bases of the junction left unmatched. Germline loops: CDR1 PRHDT, CDR2 FYEKMQ (reference sequence). Together with reference TRBV13 and TRBJ1-1, the CDR3 gives the full variable domain: AAGVIQSPRHLIKEKRETATLKCYPIPRHDTVYWYQQGPGQDPQFLISFYEKMQSDKGSIPDRFSAQQFSDYHSELNMSSLELGDSALYFCASSLRTGIGTEAFFGQGTRLTVV.

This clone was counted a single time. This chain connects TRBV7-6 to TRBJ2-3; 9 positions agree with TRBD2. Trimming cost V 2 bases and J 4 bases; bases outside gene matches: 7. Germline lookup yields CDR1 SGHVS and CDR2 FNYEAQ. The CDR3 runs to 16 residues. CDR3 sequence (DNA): TGTGCCAGCAGCTTAATGGCGGGAGGGCCGGCAGATACGCAGTATTTT. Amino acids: CASSLMAGGPADTQYF.

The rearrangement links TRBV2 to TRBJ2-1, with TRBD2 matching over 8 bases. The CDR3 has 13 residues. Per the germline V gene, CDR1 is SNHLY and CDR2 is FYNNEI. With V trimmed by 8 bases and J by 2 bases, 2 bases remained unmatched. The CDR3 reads CASQGLAYNEQFF. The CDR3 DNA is TGTGCCAGCCAGGGACTAGCCTACAATGAGCAGTTCTTC.

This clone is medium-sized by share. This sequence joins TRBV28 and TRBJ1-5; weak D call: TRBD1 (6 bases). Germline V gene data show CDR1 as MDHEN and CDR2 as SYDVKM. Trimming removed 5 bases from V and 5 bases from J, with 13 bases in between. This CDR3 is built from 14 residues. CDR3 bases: TGTGCCAGCAGTCCGGGGGCAGGCTATCAGCCCCAGCATTTT. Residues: CASSPGAGYQPQHF.

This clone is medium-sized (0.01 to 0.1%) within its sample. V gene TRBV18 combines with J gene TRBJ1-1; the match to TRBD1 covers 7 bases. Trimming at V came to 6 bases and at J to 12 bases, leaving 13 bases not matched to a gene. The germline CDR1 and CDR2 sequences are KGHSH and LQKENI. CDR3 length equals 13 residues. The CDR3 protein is CASSRLTGSDSFF. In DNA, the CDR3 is TGTGCCAGCTCTAGGTTGACAGGGTCGGATTCTTTCTTT.